This T cell receptor (beta chain) was profiled in a study of T-cell reconstitution after alpha-beta-depleted transplantation in children. Study-wide results and limits: The study reportedly traced alpha-beta T cells about two months after transplant to several hundred expanded graft clones. Surviving recipient T cells and thymic progenitors produced the high day-60 TCRbeta diversity seen in some patients. Most T-cell counts and diversity one year after the transplant came from T cells that were newly produced.

For TCRbeta, the library was prepared with unique molecular identifiers. TCRdb fed the PCR reads into MiXCR, producing one record per CDR3 protein. Among hundreds of thousands of distinct CDR3 sequences listed, roughly 13% were seen once. The junction had 5 bases not matched to a gene; V was cut back by 3 bases and J by 2 bases. Germline V lookup: CDR1 MNHEY, CDR2 SMNVEV (reference sequence). The CDR3 length is 16 residues. Points on this clonotype: Its antigen is undetermined.

The clonotype was recovered from a male patient younger than 18 who had a stem cell transplant for acute myeloid leukemia, so the T cells may come from the graft donor. This chain uses TRBV27 with TRBJ2-1; 9 bases are shared with TRBD1. Source: PBMCs, mostly from graft donor cells, taken 360 days after TCRalphabeta/CD19-depleted stem cell transplant. In DNA, the CDR3 is TGTGCCAGCAGTTTCTCGGGACAGGGTCCCTACAATGAGCAGTTCTTC. Its translation: CASSFSGQGPYNEQFF.